What follows is one TCR beta chain and its context. Its antigen is currently unknown. This sample stems from a study of T cell responses to AZD1222 COVID-19 vaccine. This CDR3 spans 17 amino acids. Trimming shortened V by 0 bases and J by 2 bases, and 14 bases separated the two germline ends. Germline V gene sequence: CDR1 KGHDR, CDR2 SFDVKD. Study conclusions and caveats: Targets within unmutated variant regions were reportedly found for nearly half of spike-specific TCRs. Baseline seropositivity occurred in only six or seven AZD1222 recipients.

Sequencing was performed with immunoSEQ multiplex PCR; in TCRdb, only in-frame clones are kept and a portion is missing. The sample contains 100,000 to 150,000 clones, approximately 88% of which appear only once. The chain uses TRBV24-1 and TRBJ2-3; TRBD2 is a possible D gene (6 bases). The sequenced sample was peripheral blood, obtained on day 0 of AZD1222 vaccination. The clonotype originates from an adult in good health. The CDR3 reads CATSDLGGIADTDTQYF. The CDR3 region has the DNA TGTGCCACCAGTGATTTGGGGGGGATAGCGGACACAGATACGCAGTATTTT.